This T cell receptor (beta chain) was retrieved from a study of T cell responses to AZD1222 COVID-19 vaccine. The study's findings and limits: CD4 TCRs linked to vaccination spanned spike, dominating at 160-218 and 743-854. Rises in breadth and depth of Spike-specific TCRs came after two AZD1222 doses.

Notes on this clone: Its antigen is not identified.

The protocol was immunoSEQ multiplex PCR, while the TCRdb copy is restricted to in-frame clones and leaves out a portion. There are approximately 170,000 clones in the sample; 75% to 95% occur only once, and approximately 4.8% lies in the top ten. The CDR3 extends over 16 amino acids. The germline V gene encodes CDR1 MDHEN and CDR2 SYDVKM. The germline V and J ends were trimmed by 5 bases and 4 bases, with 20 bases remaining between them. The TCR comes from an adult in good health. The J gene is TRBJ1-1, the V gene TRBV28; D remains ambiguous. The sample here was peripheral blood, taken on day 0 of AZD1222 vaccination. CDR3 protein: CASSTPSWRSGTEAFF. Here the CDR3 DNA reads TGTGCCAGCAGTACCCCCTCGTGGAGGTCGGGCACTGAAGCTTTCTTT.